A selection of T cell receptor beta chains follows, all from one sample in a study of Graves' ophthalmopathy and Graves' hyperthyroidism. TCRdb fed the multiplex PCR reads into MiXCR, producing one record per CDR3 protein. Here the sample spans around 1.1 million distinct CDR3 sequences, 35% to 45% being singletons. Sample: peripheral blood or thyroid tissue (not recorded which). These receptors all come from an adult man with Graves' hyperthyroidism. Each CDR3 is given with its conserved first and last residue. Only some rows state a clone size, as once, few, many or a class for expanded clones.

TRBV2	many	TRBJ1-3	CASSVGLGSGNTIYF
TRBV7-9	NA	TRBJ2-5	CASSKDRGNQYF
TRBV3-1	NA	TRBJ1-5	CASSQEGGFGNQPQHF
TRBV7-6	NA	NA	CASSPTTLTANEQFF
TRBV7-9	many	TRBJ2-6	CASRGGRSGANVLTF
TRBV12-3/TRBV12-4	once	TRBJ1-1	CASSPIRGANTEAFF
TRBV6-5	NA	TRBJ2-7	CASSYGFLTAGDEQYF
TRBV4-3	NA	TRBJ1-1	CASSPSGTTNTEAFF
TRBV12-3/TRBV12-4	NA	TRBJ1-5	CASGLDGDQPQHF
TRBV6-5	NA	TRBJ2-5	CASRHGQFPTREQPETQYF
TRBV7-9	NA	TRBJ2-7	CASGLFNRDRAYEQYF
TRBV28	NA	TRBJ2-5	CASRKGTSGAQETQYF
TRBV5-1	NA	TRBJ1-6	CASSLTSTGNSPLHF
TRBV9	few	TRBJ2-7	CASSAGVVSYEQYF
TRBV10-3	NA	TRBJ2-2	CAISREFDTGELFF
TRBV7-8	few	TRBJ1-1	CASSLPLRGNTEAFF
TRBV24-1	many	TRBJ2-2	CATSDLPLPDLTTNTGELFF
TRBV7-2	few	TRBJ1-2	CASSDRPRGSNYGYTF